These 32 T cell receptor beta chains came from one sample sequenced in a study of CD8 T cells in ankylosing spondylitis. One entry per CDR3 protein results from TCRdb running MiXCR on the 5' RACE reads. The data contain approximately 38,000 distinct CDR3 sequences, roughly 2.5% of them singletons. Sequencing was performed on blood, either unsorted or a sorted T cell fraction (not recorded which). The receptors derive from a male donor with ankylosing spondylitis or in good health (not recorded which).

Ten or more counts support this clonotype. The V gene is TRBV9, the J gene TRBJ1-3; D not certain. Germline CDR1 SGDLS, CDR2 YYNGEE. This CDR3 comprises 16 residues. V lost 0 bases and J 2 bases, leaving 12 bases between the germline ends. The CDR3 spells CASSVEGSLPGNTIYF. The CDR3 region has the DNA TGTGCCAGCAGCGTAGAGGGATCACTTCCTGGAAACACCATATATTTT.

This clonotype was detected ten times or more. The rearrangement uses TRBV9 and TRBJ1-1; D unresolved. V gave up 0 bases and J gave up 0 bases, with 12 bases separating them. Germline CDR1 and CDR2: SGDLS and YYNGEE. The length of the CDR3 is 16 residues. The CDR3 coding sequence is TGTGCCAGCAGCGTAGGCCTCTGGGGAATGAACACTGAAGCTTTCTTT. Its translation is CASSVGLWGMNTEAFF.

This clonotype was seen many times. The chain links TRBV9 to TRBJ2-7; 10 bases match TRBD1. Germline CDR1 SGDLS, CDR2 YYNGEE. The CDR3 runs 16 residues. With V trimmed by 3 bases and J by 3 bases, 9 bases remained unmatched. The CDR3 is CASSAWDRGPFYEQYF. As DNA, the CDR3 is TGTGCCAGCAGCGCATGGGACAGGGGACCTTTCTACGAGCAGTACTTC.

This clonotype has at least ten counts. This chain connects TRBV9 to TRBJ1-3, with a tentative D call TRBD1 (5 bases). Per the germline V gene, CDR1 is SGDLS and CDR2 is YYNGEE. The CDR3 has 16 residues. Trimming took off 4 bases at V and 0 bases at J, with 14 bases between the two ends. The CDR3 DNA reads as TGTGCCAGCAGCTTGAATTTAGGGGACTCTGGAAACACCATATATTTT. This encodes CASSLNLGDSGNTIYF.

This clonotype showed up many times. The V gene is TRBV9, the J gene TRBJ2-7; no definite D call. Germline-derived CDR1 and CDR2 are SGDLS and YYNGEE. The V gene lost 0 bases and the J gene lost 2 bases, with 12 bases spanning the gap. The CDR3 totals 15 residues. The chain's CDR3 is CASSVGSLTPYEQYF. The CDR3 DNA sequence: TGTGCCAGCAGCGTAGGCTCCCTTACCCCCTACGAGCAGTACTTC.

In its sample, this clonotype was seen many times. The rearrangement uses TRBV9 and TRBJ2-6; 7 nucleotides match TRBD1. In germline, CDR1 is SGDLS, CDR2 YYNGEE. This CDR3 comprises 18 residues. Trimming took 1 base from V and 1 from J; bases not matched to a gene: 8. In nucleotides, the CDR3 is TGTGCCAGCAGCGTACAGCCAGGGGGATATTCTGGGGCCAACGTCCTGACTTTC. Translated: CASSVQPGGYSGANVLTF. The full variable domain, in which reference TRBV9 and TRBJ2-6 provide the parts outside the CDR3, is DSGVTQTPKHLITATGQRVTLRCSPRSGDLSVYWYQQSLDQGLQFLIQYYNGEERAKGNILERFSAQQFPDLHSELNLSSLELGDSALYFCASSVQPGGYSGANVLTFGAGSRLTVL.

In its sample, this clonotype was seen many times. The chain carries TRBV9 and TRBJ2-5; TRBD2 matches at 9 bases. With 1 base clipped from V and 5 bases from J, the junction kept 9 bases outside the gene matches. Per the germline V gene, CDR1 is SGDLS and CDR2 is YYNGEE. This CDR3 contains 16 residues. In DNA, the CDR3 is TGTGCCAGCAGCGTAAGGATTAGCGGGGGCACTGAGACCCAGTACTTC. This gives the protein CASSVRISGGTETQYF.

The rearrangement links TRBV9 to TRBJ2-1; 8 bases are shared with TRBD2. The V segment lost 1 base and the J segment 3 bases; nucleotides outside the gene matches: 6. The length of the CDR3 is 16 residues. Germline CDR1 and CDR2: SGDLS and YYNGEE. CDR3 bases: TGTGCCAGCAGCGTATCTGGACTAGCTCTCTACAATGAGCAGTTCTTC. As protein: CASSVSGLALYNEQFF.

This clonotype was picked up many times. The chain recombines TRBV9 with TRBJ2-1, with TRBD2 identical over 8 bases. Germline V lookup: CDR1 SGDLS, CDR2 YYNGEE. After removal of 6 bases from V and 5 bases from J, the junction contained 7 bases not matched to a gene. This CDR3 region has 14 residues. CDR3 in DNA: TGTGCCAGCAACCGACTAGCGACAGACAATGAGCAGTTCTTC. It is translated as CASNRLATDNEQFF. Full variable domain (missing parts from reference TRBV9 and TRBJ2-1): DSGVTQTPKHLITATGQRVTLRCSPRSGDLSVYWYQQSLDQGLQFLIQYYNGEERAKGNILERFSAQQFPDLHSELNLSSLELGDSALYFCASNRLATDNEQFFGPGTRLTVL.

In its sample, this clonotype was seen many times. Relative to the germline gene, one junction end is altered; a read error may explain this. The V and J genes are TRBV9 and TRBJ2-1, with 10 bases fitting TRBD2. Germline V gene sequence: CDR1 SGDLS, CDR2 YYNGEE. The CDR3 consists of 18 residues. CDR3: CASSVGPSGRRSYKEQFF. The DNA of the CDR3 is TGTGCCAGCAGCGTAGGTCCTAGCGGGAGACGGTCCTACAAGGAGCAGTTCTTC. Filled out from reference TRBV9 and TRBJ2-1, the complete variable domain reads DSGVTQTPKHLITATGQRVTLRCSPRSGDLSVYWYQQSLDQGLQFLIQYYNGEERAKGNILERFSAQQFPDLHSELNLSSLELGDSALYFCASSVGPSGRRSYKEQFFGPGTRLTVL.

Many counts were recorded for this clonotype. The V gene is TRBV9, the J gene TRBJ2-1, with D maybe TRBD1 (5 bases). The CDR3 extends over 11 amino acids. With 3 bases removed from V and 12 bases from J, the gap between germline ends came to 10 bases. CDR1 is SGDLS and CDR2 is YYNGEE in the germline V gene. In nucleotides, the CDR3 is TGTGCCAGCAGCGGGGGCGGTCGGCAGTTCTTC. Its protein product is CASSGGGRQFF.

This clonotype was seen repeatedly, ten times or more. The chain combines TRBV9 with TRBJ1-1; maybe TRBD1 (5 bases). Germline V gene lookup returns CDR1 SGDLS and CDR2 YYNGEE. The CDR3 runs to 15 residues. V was clipped by 3 bases and J by 4 bases, with 16 bases between them. The DNA of the CDR3 is TGTGCCAGCAGCGGACCGGGACTCCCGAGCACTGAAGCTTTCTTT. Translated, it gives CASSGPGLPSTEAFF.

This clonotype was observed at least ten times. The chain links TRBV9 to TRBJ2-2; TRBD1 matches at 9 bases. The CDR3 runs to 15 residues. CDR1 SGDLS and CDR2 YYNGEE come from the germline V gene. J gave up 7 bases and V 3 bases, and 7 bases lay outside the gene matches. The CDR3: CASSAIQGAGGELFF. In DNA form, the CDR3 reads TGTGCCAGCAGCGCGATACAGGGGGCGGGCGGGGAGCTGTTTTTT.

The table lists this clonotype with many counts. The J gene is TRBJ2-7, the V gene TRBV9; a possible D gene is TRBD2 (5 bases). This CDR3 is built from 15 residues. V lost 1 base and J 0 bases, leaving 11 bases between the germline ends. Germline V CDR1 and CDR2: SGDLS, YYNGEE. The CDR3 DNA is TGTGCCAGCAGCGTATCGGCGGGTTCCTCCTACGAGCAGTACTTC. This encodes CASSVSAGSSYEQYF.

Notes on this clonotype: It may be a read error: a sequence one base away is much more abundant. The rearrangement joins TRBV9 to TRBJ2-5, with 10 bases lining up with TRBD2. The CDR3 is 18 residues long. Per germline, CDR1 SGDLS and CDR2 YYNGEE. CDR3 bases: TGTGCCAACAGCGTAGGGGCTAGCGGGAGCCTCGGCAGAGAGACCCAGTACTTC. Residues: CANSVGASGSLGRETQYF.

This clonotype was found many times. The CDR3 DNA reads as TGTGCCAGCAGCGGACCAGGGGGTGGGGGGAACATTCAGTACTTC. Amino acid sequence: CASSGPGGGGNIQYF. The rearrangement uses TRBV9 and TRBJ2-4, with D possibly matching TRBD1 (7 bases). The CDR3 runs 15 residues. Trimming cost V 3 bases and J 7 bases, with 17 bases left between them. Germline values: CDR1 SGDLS, CDR2 YYNGEE. The whole variable domain, filled in from reference TRBV9 and TRBJ2-4, reads DSGVTQTPKHLITATGQRVTLRCSPRSGDLSVYWYQQSLDQGLQFLIQYYNGEERAKGNILERFSAQQFPDLHSELNLSSLELGDSALYFCASSGPGGGGNIQYFGAGTRLSVL.

This clonotype showed up many times. The V call is TRBV9, the J call TRBJ2-7; D is perhaps TRBD2 (6 bases). Germline assignment: CDR1 SGDLS and CDR2 YYNGEE. The CDR3 has 15 amino acids. The V end lost 1 base, the J end lost 5 bases, and 16 bases lay between the germline ends. In nucleotides, the CDR3 is TGTGCCAGCAGCGTATACGGGACTGGGCTTGACGAGCAGTACTTC. Translated: CASSVYGTGLDEQYF.

This clonotype occurred many times. J is TRBJ1-6 and V is TRBV9, with D perhaps TRBD1 (5 bases). V was clipped by 0 bases and J by 9 bases, with 16 bases between them. CDR1 and CDR2 from the germline V gene are SGDLS and YYNGEE. The CDR3 loop spans 16 amino acids. CDR3 sequence reads: CASSVGWGQGGSPLHF. The CDR3 coding sequence is TGTGCCAGCAGCGTAGGATGGGGCCAGGGAGGTTCACCCCTCCACTTT. The full variable domain, its missing parts supplied by reference TRBV9 and TRBJ1-6, is DSGVTQTPKHLITATGQRVTLRCSPRSGDLSVYWYQQSLDQGLQFLIQYYNGEERAKGNILERFSAQQFPDLHSELNLSSLELGDSALYFCASSVGWGQGGSPLHFGNGTRLTVT.

This clonotype was detected ten times or more. The rearrangement links TRBV9 to TRBJ2-3; D not certain. Germline CDR1 is SGDLS and CDR2 is YYNGEE. Trimming cost V 2 bases and J 0 bases, with 10 bases left between them. The CDR3 totals 15 residues. The CDR3: CASSVLTPSTDTQYF. The CDR3 DNA reads as TGTGCCAGCAGCGTCCTGACACCGAGCACAGATACGCAGTATTTT.

This clonotype has a count of ten or more. The V gene is TRBV9, the J gene TRBJ1-1; no reliable D call. V gave up 4 bases and J gave up 3 bases, with 10 bases separating them. The CDR3 consists of 13 residues. The V gene's germline CDR1 is SGDLS and CDR2 YYNGEE. The CDR3 region is CASSITADTEAFF. CDR3 nucleotides: TGTGCCAGCAGCATTACAGCGGACACTGAAGCTTTCTTT.

A remark on this clonotype: Given a much more abundant clone one base away, this may be a read error. The gene calls are TRBV9 and TRBJ1-4; D is uncertain. The CDR3 sequence is 17 residues long. Germline loops: CDR1 SGDLS, CDR2 YYNGEE. This CDR3 is CASSPRPGGYSNEKPFF. The CDR3 nucleotides read TGTGCCAGCAGCCCACGTCCTGGAGGGTATTCAAATGAAAAACCGTTTTTT.

This clonotype was recorded at least ten times. The chain links TRBV9 to TRBJ2-1, with unresolved D. The CDR3 runs 14 residues. Trimming removed 4 bases from V and 8 bases from J, with 16 bases in between. The V gene's germline CDR1 is SGDLS and CDR2 YYNGEE. Written as DNA, the CDR3 is TGTGCCAGCAGCTTCTTGCGTGCAGAGGATGAGCAGTTCTTC. This translates into CASSFLRAEDEQFF.

This clonotype was observed many times. The J gene is TRBJ2-1, the V gene TRBV9; TRBD2 agrees at 7 bases. The length of the CDR3 is 17 residues. In germline, CDR1 is SGDLS, CDR2 YYNGEE. Trimming at V came to 0 bases and at J to 2 bases, leaving 8 bases not matched to a gene. CDR3 DNA: TGTGCCAGCAGCGTAGGACTGATAGCGGGCCCCTACAATGAGCAGTTCTTC. Protein: CASSVGLIAGPYNEQFF.

This clonotype was observed at least ten times. The chain combines TRBV9 with TRBJ2-3; no clear D. The V gene's germline CDR1 is SGDLS and CDR2 YYNGEE. The CDR3 extends over 14 amino acids. Deletions cut 2 bases from V and 2 bases from J, with 9 bases between. This CDR3 reads CASSVGYTTDTQYF. CDR3 nucleotides: TGTGCCAGCAGCGTTGGCTATACCACAGATACGCAGTATTTT.

Many counts were recorded for this clonotype. This chain connects TRBV9 to TRBJ2-1; D remains unclear. Germline CDR1 is SGDLS and CDR2 is YYNGEE. The V gene lost 0 bases and the J gene lost 3 bases, with 7 bases spanning the gap. This CDR3 region has 14 residues. The CDR3 DNA reads as TGTGCCAGCAGCGTAGCTTCCAGCTACAATGAGCAGTTCTTC. Its protein is CASSVASSYNEQFF.

This clonotype was detected ten times or more. The chain combines TRBV9 with TRBJ2-7; TRBD1 might be the D (7 bases). The V gene lost 3 bases and the J gene lost 3 bases, with 16 bases spanning the gap. CDR3 length: 15 residues. Germline V CDR1 and CDR2: SGDLS, YYNGEE. The CDR3 DNA reads TGTGCCAGCAGCGCCCGCGGGACAGTGGACTACGAGCAGTACTTC. This gives the protein CASSARGTVDYEQYF. The full variable domain, with the rest looked up from reference TRBV9 and TRBJ2-7, is DSGVTQTPKHLITATGQRVTLRCSPRSGDLSVYWYQQSLDQGLQFLIQYYNGEERAKGNILERFSAQQFPDLHSELNLSSLELGDSALYFCASSARGTVDYEQYFGPGTRLTVT.

There are many counts of this clonotype. The chain uses TRBV9 and TRBJ2-3; 11 bases fit TRBD2. V shed 0 bases, J shed 5 bases, and the junction held 8 bases outside the gene matches. In germline, CDR1 is SGDLS, CDR2 YYNGEE. This CDR3 has 17 amino acids. The CDR3 is CASSVAGLAGMRDTQYF. The CDR3 nucleotides read TGTGCCAGCAGCGTAGCTGGACTAGCGGGTATGAGAGATACGCAGTATTTT. The full variable domain, completed using reference TRBV9 and TRBJ2-3, is DSGVTQTPKHLITATGQRVTLRCSPRSGDLSVYWYQQSLDQGLQFLIQYYNGEERAKGNILERFSAQQFPDLHSELNLSSLELGDSALYFCASSVAGLAGMRDTQYFGPGTRLTVL.

This clonotype appeared many times. The rearrangement uses TRBV9 and TRBJ1-1; 7 nucleotides align to TRBD1. The CDR3 runs 15 residues. V was pared by 3 bases and J by 6 bases, with 11 bases of the junction left unmatched. Germline V gene data show CDR1 as SGDLS and CDR2 as YYNGEE. CDR3 amino acids: CASSAPTGDVAEAFF. In DNA, the CDR3 is TGTGCCAGCAGCGCCCCAACAGGGGATGTTGCTGAAGCTTTCTTT.

This clonotype was picked up many times. The chain employs TRBV9 and TRBJ2-3; D may be TRBD1 or TRBD2 (5 bases each). Germline CDR1 and CDR2: SGDLS and YYNGEE. The CDR3 totals 15 residues. V shed 0 bases and J shed 4 bases, with 12 bases lying between them. CDR3 sequence: CASSVDGGGADTQYF. CDR3 bases: TGTGCCAGCAGCGTAGATGGGGGTGGCGCAGATACGCAGTATTTT.

This clonotype was observed many times. CDR3 nucleotide sequence: TGTGCCAGCAGCTCCCGCCAGGGACAATCCTACGAGCAGTACTTC. This gives the protein CASSSRQGQSYEQYF. J is TRBJ2-7 and V is TRBV9; the D gene is possibly TRBD1 (6 bases). The ends were cut back, 4 bases at V and 1 base at J, with 15 bases in the middle. The length of the CDR3 is 15 residues. Germline V gene lookup returns CDR1 SGDLS and CDR2 YYNGEE.

There are many counts of this clonotype. The DNA of the CDR3 is TGTGCCAGCAACAGGATGAACACCGGGGAGCTGTTTTTT. Translating gives CASNRMNTGELFF. The genes are TRBV9 and TRBJ2-2, with a weak D call TRBD1 (5 bases). Germline V gene sequence: CDR1 SGDLS, CDR2 YYNGEE. This CDR3 contains 13 residues. V was clipped by 6 bases and J by 1 base, with 7 bases between them. The entire variable domain, with the rest obtained from reference TRBV9 and TRBJ2-2, is as follows: DSGVTQTPKHLITATGQRVTLRCSPRSGDLSVYWYQQSLDQGLQFLIQYYNGEERAKGNILERFSAQQFPDLHSELNLSSLELGDSALYFCASNRMNTGELFFGEGSRLTVL.

The sample holds many counts of this clonotype. The J gene is TRBJ2-3, the V gene TRBV9, with TRBD2 matching 11 bases. The CDR3 runs to 16 residues. Germline CDR1 is SGDLS and CDR2 is YYNGEE. Trimming cost V 3 bases and J 2 bases; bases outside gene matches: 5. The CDR3 here is CASSERSGRATDTQYF. CDR3 DNA: TGTGCCAGCAGCGAACGTAGCGGGAGGGCCACAGATACGCAGTATTTT.